Listed here is a single TCR beta chain. Its cognate antigen is unknown. This record belongs to a study of T cell responses to AZD1222 COVID-19 vaccine. General study results and limits: Once two AZD1222 doses were given, Spike-specific TCR breadth and depth went up. Baseline seropositivity characterized only a handful of AZD1222 recipients.

Germline V gene lookup returns CDR1 LGHDT and CDR2 YNNKEL (reference sequence). Losses at the gene ends were 2 bases for V and 6 bases for J; bases not matched to a gene: 7. CDR3 length: 15 amino acids. The table came from immunoSEQ multiplex PCR; TCRdb's copy has only in-frame clones and leaves some out. The profile shows roughly 190,000 clones, approximately 94% of them singletons. The input for sequencing was peripheral blood, taken 28 days after the second dose of the MenACWY control vaccine. The clonotype originates from an adult who received the MenACWY meningococcal vaccine as a control. The chain is built from TRBV3-1 (or the pseudogene TRBV3-2) and TRBJ1-5; 7 positions agree with TRBD1. CDR3 sequence: CASSQNRGLGQPQHF. In DNA form, the CDR3 reads TGTGCCAGCAGCCAAAACAGGGGACTTGGTCAGCCCCAGCATTTT.